The 16 T cell receptor beta chains below were found in one sample sequenced in a study of cytomegalovirus exposure and HLA in healthy donors. The PCR contained 60 Vbeta and 13 Jbeta primers. The repertoire was sequenced with immunoSEQ multiplex PCR; TCRdb's copy has only in-frame clones and lacks some. The table shows some 130,000 clones, with more than 70% occurring only once. The sample consisted of PBMCs. The receptor source for this set is a man over 45 in good health and CMV-seropositive.

Turning to this clone: The identical CDR3 is also encoded by other nucleotide sequences in the sample. The rearrangement links TRBV6-1 to TRBJ1-1; 7 bases map to TRBD1. The CDR3 loop spans 13 amino acids. Germline trimming cut 1 base from V and 7 bases from J; bases unmatched to any gene: 3. The germline gives CDR1 MNHNS, CDR2 SASEGT. The CDR3 here is CASSEVRTGEAFF. CDR3 DNA: TGTGCCAGCAGTGAAGTTAGGACAGGTGAAGCTTTCTTT.

This clone was found once. The J gene is TRBJ1-5, the V gene TRBV2; TRBD1 aligns across 7 bases. This CDR3 is 17 amino acids long. V trimming: 5 bases; J trimming: 2 bases; junction bases outside the gene matches: 12. Germline V gene lookup returns CDR1 SNHLY and CDR2 FYNNEI. CDR3 coding DNA: TGTGCCAGCAGTCGGGACAGTCCTCCAAAGGGCAATCAGCCCCAGCATTTT. This gives the protein CASSRDSPPKGNQPQHF. Filled out from reference TRBV2 and TRBJ1-5, the complete variable domain reads EPEVTQTPSHQVTQMGQEVILRCVPISNHLYFYWYRQILGQKVEFLVSFYNNEISEKSEIFDDQFSVERPDGSNFTLKIRSTKLEDSAMYFCASSRDSPPKGNQPQHFGDGTRLSIL.

The V call is TRBV18, the J call TRBJ1-6, with a possible D match to TRBD1 (5 bases). The V end was cut by 2 bases, the J end by 8 bases, with 7 bases between. CDR3 length: 13 residues. From germline, CDR1 is KGHSH and CDR2 LQKENI. The CDR3 here is CASSPGDYSPLHF. CDR3 bases: TGTGCCAGCTCACCAGGGGACTATTCACCCCTCCACTTT. Together with reference TRBV18 and TRBJ1-6, the CDR3 gives the full variable domain: NAGVMQNPRHLVRRRGQEARLRCSPMKGHSHVYWYRQLPEEGLKFMVYLQKENIIDESGMPKERFSAEFPKEGPSILRIQQVVRGDSAAYFCASSPGDYSPLHFGNGTRLTVT.

The chain employs TRBV11-1 and TRBJ1-3, with TRBD1 matching 8 bases. The germline CDR1 and CDR2 sequences are SGHAT and FQDESV (reference sequence). V lost 5 bases and J lost 4; bases outside the gene matches: 10. CDR3 length: 16 residues. CDR3 sequence: CASSPLDRGDGNTIYF. For the CDR3, the DNA is TGTGCCAGCAGCCCTCTTGACAGGGGAGACGGAAACACCATATATTTT.

This clone was counted only a few times. The rearrangement joins TRBV5-5 to TRBJ1-6; no definite D call. Germline assignment: CDR1 SGHKS and CDR2 YYEKEE (reference sequence). The CDR3 is 15 residues long. V lost 3 bases and J lost 10, with 17 bases in between. The CDR3 reads CASSWEPGNSSPLHF. CDR3 sequence (DNA): TGTGCCAGCAGCTGGGAACCGGGAAATAGCTCACCCCTCCACTTT.

This chain joins TRBV6-5 and TRBJ1-2; 9 bases agree with TRBD1. Germline loops: CDR1 MNHEY, CDR2 SVGAGI. The CDR3 is 12 amino acids. V shed 6 bases, J shed 10 bases, and the junction held 6 bases outside the gene matches. CDR3 sequence (DNA): TGTGCCAGCAGCCCCCGGGACAGGGTCTACACCTTC. This encodes CASSPRDRVYTF.

This clone was detected a few times. This chain connects TRBV29-1 to TRBJ1-1; D ambiguous. Germline CDR1 reads SQVTM; CDR2 reads ANQGSEA. Trimming took off 4 bases at V and 2 bases at J, with 8 bases between the two ends. This CDR3 contains 12 residues. The CDR3 reads CSVGQSNTEAFF. The CDR3 nucleotides read TGCAGCGTTGGGCAGTCAAACACTGAAGCTTTCTTT.

The chain's CDR3 is CASSEGQISPEAFF. The DNA for the CDR3 is TGTGCCAGCAGTGAGGGACAAATTAGTCCTGAAGCTTTCTTT. This chain uses TRBV6-5 with TRBJ1-1, with TRBD1 as a possible D gene (6 bases). Germline V gives CDR1 MNHEY, CDR2 SVGAGI. The CDR3 is 14 amino acids. The V end was cut by 5 bases, the J end by 6 bases, with 16 bases between.

V gene TRBV7-8 combines with J gene TRBJ2-5, with a weak D call TRBD2 (6 bases). The CDR3 has 14 amino acids. CDR1 and CDR2 from the germline V gene are SGHVS and FQNEAQ. The V end was cut by 3 bases, the J end by 7 bases, with 15 bases between. CDR3 protein: CASSFERESGTQYF. Here the CDR3 DNA reads TGTGCCAGCAGCTTCGAACGGGAGAGCGGGACCCAGTACTTC.

V is TRBV10-3 and J is TRBJ2-7, with D possibly being TRBD1 (6 bases). The CDR3 consists of 13 residues. The V gene lost 10 bases and the J gene lost 7 bases, with 20 bases spanning the gap. Germline V CDR1 and CDR2: ENHRY, SYGVKD. The CDR3 sequence: CATRTEKIREQYF. CDR3 nucleotides: TGTGCCACTCGGACAGAGAAGATTCGGGAGCAGTACTTC.

The chain combines TRBV6-1 with TRBJ1-2; D gene unclear. V was pared by 6 bases and J by 6 bases, with 17 bases between. The CDR3 covers 14 residues. Germline V gives CDR1 MNHNS, CDR2 SASEGT. CDR3 sequence (DNA): TGTGCCAGCAGAGATCTGGGCGGGAAGGATGGCTACACCTTC. It yields the protein CASRDLGGKDGYTF.

This clone occurred once. The V call is TRBV29-1, the J call TRBJ2-7; 10 bases map to TRBD1. Germline loops: CDR1 SQVTM, CDR2 ANQGSEA. The J segment lost 2 bases and the V segment lost 5 bases, leaving 3 bases of the junction unmatched. This CDR3 contains 13 residues. CDR3 DNA sequence: TGCAGCGTTCGACAGGGGGCCACCTACGAGCAGTACTTC. It codes for CSVRQGATYEQYF.

V gene TRBV5-4 combines with J gene TRBJ1-1; D remains unclear. Germline-derived CDR1 and CDR2 are SGHNT and YYREEE (reference sequence). V was clipped by 0 bases and J by 1 base, with 7 bases between them. The length of the CDR3 is 14 residues. The CDR3 protein is CASSLGRENTEAFF. CDR3 coding DNA: TGTGCCAGCAGCTTGGGGCGGGAGAACACTGAAGCTTTCTTT.

The rearrangement links TRBV7-9 to TRBJ2-5; D possibly corresponds to TRBD2 (6 bases). The DNA end favors TRBJ2-7, so the J call may be wrong. The length of the CDR3 is 12 residues. CDR1 is SEHNR, CDR2 FQNEAQ, per germline (reference sequence). CDR3 region: CASRSTSYEQYF. The CDR3 DNA is TGTGCCAGCAGGTCGACTAGCTACGAGCAGTACTTC.

Regarding this clone: A junction boundary mismatches the germline segment, possibly from a read error. The V gene is TRBV2, the J gene TRBJ1-2; 11 positions agree with TRBD1. The CDR3 extends over 14 amino acids. The germline V gene encodes CDR1 SNHLY and CDR2 FYNNEI. CDR3 region: CSSLWGQGDYGYTF. The CDR3 DNA is TGCAGCAGCCTGTGGGGACAGGGGGACTATGGCTACACCTTC.

J is TRBJ2-2 and V is TRBV27; 9 bases align to TRBD1. Germline CDR1 is MNHEY and CDR2 is SMNVEV (reference sequence). The CDR3 extends over 14 amino acids. V gave up 5 bases and J gave up 5 bases; unmatched junction bases: 3. CDR3 loop: CASSRTGVTGELFF. DNA of the CDR3: TGTGCCAGCAGTAGGACAGGGGTTACCGGGGAGCTGTTTTTT.